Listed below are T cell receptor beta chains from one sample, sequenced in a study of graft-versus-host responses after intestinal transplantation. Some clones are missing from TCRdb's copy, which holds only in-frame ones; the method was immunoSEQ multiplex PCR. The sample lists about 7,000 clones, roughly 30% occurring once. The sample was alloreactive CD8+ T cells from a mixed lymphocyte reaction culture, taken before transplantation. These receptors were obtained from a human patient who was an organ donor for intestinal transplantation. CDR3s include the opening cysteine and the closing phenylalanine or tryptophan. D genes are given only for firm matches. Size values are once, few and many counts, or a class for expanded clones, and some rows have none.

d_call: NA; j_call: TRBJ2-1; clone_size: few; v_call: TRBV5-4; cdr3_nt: TGTGCCAGCAGCTACGGGCCTACTGAGCAGTTCTTC; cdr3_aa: CASSYGPTEQFF
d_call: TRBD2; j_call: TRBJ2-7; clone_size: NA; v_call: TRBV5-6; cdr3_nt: TGTGCCAGCAGCTGGGGGGGAACCTACGAGCAGTACTTC; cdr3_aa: CASSWGGTYEQYF
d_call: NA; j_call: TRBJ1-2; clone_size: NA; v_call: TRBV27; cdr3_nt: TGTGCCAGCAGTTCGTCTGGCTACACCTTC; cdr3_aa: CASSSSGYTF
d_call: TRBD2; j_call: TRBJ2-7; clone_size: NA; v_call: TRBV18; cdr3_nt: TGTGCCAGCTCACCACTAGCGGGCTACGAGCAGTACTTC; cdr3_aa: CASSPLAGYEQYF
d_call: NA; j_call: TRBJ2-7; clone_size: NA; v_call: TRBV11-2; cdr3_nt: TGTGCCAGCAGCTTAGGAAGCAACTACGAGCAGTACTTC; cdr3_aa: CASSLGSNYEQYF
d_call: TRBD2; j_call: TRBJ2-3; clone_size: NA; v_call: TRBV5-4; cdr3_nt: TGTGCCAGCAGCTTGGCAGTTGTGGAGCGGGGGGCCTCGATCACAGATACGCAGTATTTT; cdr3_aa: CASSLAVVERGASITDTQYF
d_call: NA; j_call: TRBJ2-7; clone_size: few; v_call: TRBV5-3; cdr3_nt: TGTGCCAGCACACCCGGGAGTACACCCTCCTACGAGCAGTACTTC; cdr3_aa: CASTPGSTPSYEQYF
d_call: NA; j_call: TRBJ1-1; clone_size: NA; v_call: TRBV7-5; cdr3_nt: TGTGCCAGCAGCTTTACAGGGGGCACTGAAGCTTTCTTT; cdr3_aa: CASSFTGGTEAFF
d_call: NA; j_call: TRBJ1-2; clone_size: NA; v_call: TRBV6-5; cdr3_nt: TGTGCCAGCGGGTGGGAGGGGGCTAACTATGGCTACACCTTC; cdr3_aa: CASGWEGANYGYTF
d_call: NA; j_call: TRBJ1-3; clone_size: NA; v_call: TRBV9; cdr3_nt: TGTGCCAGCAGCGGAGACCCAGCGGGGGCCTCTGGAAACACCATATATTTT; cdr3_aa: CASSGDPAGASGNTIYF
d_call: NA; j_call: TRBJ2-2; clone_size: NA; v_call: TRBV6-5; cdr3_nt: TGTGCCAGCAGTCCCCCCCCCAGGGCAACCGGGGAGCTGTTTTTT; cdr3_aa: CASSPPPRATGELFF
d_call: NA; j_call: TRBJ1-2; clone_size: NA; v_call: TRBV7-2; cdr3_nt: TGTGCCAGCAGCTTGTACTTTGGGGCCGTATCCTATGGCTACACCTTC; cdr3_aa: CASSLYFGAVSYGYTF
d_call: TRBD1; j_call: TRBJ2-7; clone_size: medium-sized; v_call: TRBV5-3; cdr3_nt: TGTGCCAGAAACTCGACAGGGCATAGGGATTCCTACGAGCAGTACTTC; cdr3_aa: CARNSTGHRDSYEQYF
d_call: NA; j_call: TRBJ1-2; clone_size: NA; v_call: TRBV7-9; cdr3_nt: TGCGCCAGCAGCCAAGATAGTTTCCACAGGGAGGGCTACACCTTC; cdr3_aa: CASSQDSFHREGYTF
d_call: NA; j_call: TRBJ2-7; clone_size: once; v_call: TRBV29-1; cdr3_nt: TGCAGCGTTTCAGGGGGGACCTCCTACGAGCAGTACTTC; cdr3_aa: CSVSGGTSYEQYF
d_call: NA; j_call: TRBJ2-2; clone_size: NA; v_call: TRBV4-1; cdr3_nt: TGTGCCAGCAGCCAACTAGGCACCGGGGAGCTGTTTTTT; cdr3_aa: CASSQLGTGELFF
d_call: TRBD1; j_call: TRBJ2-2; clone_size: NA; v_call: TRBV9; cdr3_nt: TGTGCCAGCAGCGTAGGACAGGGGAATACCGGGGAGCTGTTTTTT; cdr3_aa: CASSVGQGNTGELFF
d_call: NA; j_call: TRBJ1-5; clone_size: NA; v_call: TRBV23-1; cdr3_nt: TGCGCCAGCAGTCAATTGCCTAGGGGACAGCCCCAGCATTTT; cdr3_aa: CASSQLPRGQPQHF
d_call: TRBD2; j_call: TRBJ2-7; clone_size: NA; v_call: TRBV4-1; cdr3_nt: TGTGCCAGCAGCCAAGTCCGCGGGGGGGCTTACGAGCAGTACTTC; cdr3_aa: CASSQVRGGAYEQYF
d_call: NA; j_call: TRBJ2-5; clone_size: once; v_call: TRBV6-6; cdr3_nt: TGTGCCAGCAATCCCCTCGGGCCAGAGCAGTACTTC; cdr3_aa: CASNPLGPEQYF